Listed below are T cell receptor beta chains from one sample, sequenced in a study of cytomegalovirus exposure and HLA in healthy donors. Clones were read by immunoSEQ multiplex PCR, and TCRdb kept only the in-frame ones, dropping some. Of fewer than 300,000 clones listed, about nine tenths are singletons. Specimen: PBMCs. The receptor set was obtained from a middle-aged man in good health and CMV-seropositive. Both conserved end residues are part of each CDR3.

J | V | length | CDR3
TRBJ2-7 | TRBV7-9 | 17 | CSSSPPTGKGLAGEQYF
TRBJ2-7 | TRBV9 | 14 | CASSVDGVRSEQYF
TRBJ2-7 | TRBV19 | 15 | CASSRGGTSSYEQYF
TRBJ2-7 | TRBV5-1 | 14 | CASTQGEVSYEQYF
TRBJ2-1 | TRBV2 | 15 | CASSRTGSSYNEQFF
TRBJ2-7 | TRBV27 | 15 | CASSLSKARGYEQYF
TRBJ2-7 | TRBV28 | 15 | CASSPSGGGNYEQYF
TRBJ2-3 | TRBV28 | 12 | CASRLSTDTQYF
TRBJ2-1 | TRBV10-3 | 11 | CAISASGEQFF
TRBJ2-7 | TRBV7-8 | 13 | CASSLAGWEEQYF
TRBJ1-2 | TRBV30 | 13 | CAWERGGSYGYTF
TRBJ2-7 | TRBV5-6 | 15 | CASRAVERGTYEQYF
TRBJ2-7 | TRBV28 | 14 | CASRADRGINEQYF
TRBJ1-2 | TRBV7-9 | 13 | CASSPGSVYGYTF
TRBJ2-3 | TRBV5-1 | 13 | CASSFSGDDTQYF
TRBJ2-3 | TRBV15 | 16 | CATSRSWTEDTDTQYF
TRBJ2-5 | TRBV9 | 14 | CASSMTSGQETQYF
TRBJ2-2 | TRBV2 | 15 | CASSPSPGTAGELFF
TRBJ2-5 | TRBV7-8 | 16 | CASSLGGQGSIETQYF
TRBJ1-3 | TRBV4-3 | 15 | CASSHLTGGENTIYF
TRBJ2-5 | TRBV2 | 16 | CASSEALQGARETQYF
TRBJ2-7 | TRBV7-9 | 16 | CASSLNKAQGSYEQYF
TRBJ1-3 | TRBV2 | 15 | CASKETGFSGNTIYF
TRBJ1-2 | TRBV6-6 | 12 | CASSPGQGRYTF
TRBJ2-5 | TRBV30 | 13 | CAWSVQGGETQYF
TRBJ2-5 | TRBV27 | 14 | CASSASSGRGTQYF
TRBJ1-2 | TRBV29-1 | 12 | CSVEGTGHGYTF
TRBJ2-3 | TRBV12-5 | 14 | CASGPQGFPYTQYF
TRBJ2-7 | TRBV11-2 | 14 | CASSYPSSGFEQYF
TRBJ2-5 | TRBV7-9 | 17 | CASSLEASGRAEETQYF
TRBJ2-3 | TRBV6-5 | 14 | CASSKQGRSDTQYF
TRBJ1-4 | TRBV28 | 15 | CASSLTVATNEKLFF
TRBJ2-3 | TRBV2 | 16 | CASSVAPSGGTDTQYF
TRBJ2-7 | TRBV10-3 | 16 | CAISESNGMSSYEQYF
TRBJ2-7 | TRBV19 | 15 | CASSPPVQGFREQYF
TRBJ1-4 | TRBV28 | 14 | CASSYRDYNEKLFF
TRBJ2-1 | TRBV6-1 | 13 | CASSRTGLNEQFF
TRBJ2-1 | TRBV11-2 | 19 | CASSLRLLAGSSSYNEQFF
TRBJ2-6 | TRBV28 | 15 | CASSLSGTGANVLTF
TRBJ1-2 | TRBV7-9 | 13 | CASSRGTDYGYTF
TRBJ2-1 | TRBV9 | 14 | CASSGGAGYNEQFF
TRBJ1-2 | TRBV4-1 | 13 | CASSQGTSYGYTF
TRBJ1-3 | TRBV7-6 | 16 | CASSLAYRGTGNTIYF
TRBJ1-2 | TRBV23-1 | 17 | CASSQPGQGASGDGYTF
TRBJ1-1 | TRBV7-9 | 16 | CASSSQGTAMNTEAFF
TRBJ2-2 | TRBV5-1 | 16 | CASSSGTGGAGGELFF
TRBJ1-2 | TRBV2 | 13 | CASRTGETYGYTF
TRBJ2-7 | TRBV27 | 13 | CASTGQGYREQYF
TRBJ1-6 | TRBV5-4 | 14 | CASSFGPNNSPLHF
TRBJ1-2 | TRBV25-1 | 12 | CASSGQGRGYTF
TRBJ2-7 | TRBV7-2 | 14 | CASSSLAGAYEQYF
TRBJ2-3 | TRBV6-5 | 15 | CASSYSGGSTDTQYF
TRBJ2-5 | TRBV5-8 | 15 | CASRAWQDRGETQYF
TRBJ1-2 | TRBV5-6 | 16 | CASSPKGILVDYGYTF